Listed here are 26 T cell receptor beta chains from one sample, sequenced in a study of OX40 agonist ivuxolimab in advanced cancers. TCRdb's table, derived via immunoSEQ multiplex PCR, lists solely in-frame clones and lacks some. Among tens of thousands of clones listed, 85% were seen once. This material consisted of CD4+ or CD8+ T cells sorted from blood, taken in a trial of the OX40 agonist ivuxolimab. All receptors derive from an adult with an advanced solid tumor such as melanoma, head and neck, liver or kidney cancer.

Written as DNA, the CDR3 is TGTGCCAGCAGCGGCGGACGGTTTAACACTGAAGCTTTCTTT. Its protein product is CASSGGRFNTEAFF. The V call is TRBV7-8, the J call TRBJ1-1; unclear D gene. This CDR3 spans 14 amino acids. The ends were cut back, 5 bases at V and 2 bases at J, with 12 bases in the middle. From germline, CDR1 is SGHVS and CDR2 FQNEAQ.

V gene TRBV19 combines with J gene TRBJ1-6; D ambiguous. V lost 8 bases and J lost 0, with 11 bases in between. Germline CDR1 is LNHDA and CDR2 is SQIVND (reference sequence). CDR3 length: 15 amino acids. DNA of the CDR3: TGTGCCAGTTCGACGGGGAGCTCCTATAATTCACCCCTCCACTTT. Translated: CASSTGSSYNSPLHF. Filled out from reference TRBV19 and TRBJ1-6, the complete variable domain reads DGGITQSPKYLFRKEGQNVTLSCEQNLNHDAMYWYRQDPGQGLRLIYYSQIVNDFQKGDIAEGYSVSREKKESFPLTVTSAQKNPTAFYLCASSTGSSYNSPLHFGNGTRLTVT.

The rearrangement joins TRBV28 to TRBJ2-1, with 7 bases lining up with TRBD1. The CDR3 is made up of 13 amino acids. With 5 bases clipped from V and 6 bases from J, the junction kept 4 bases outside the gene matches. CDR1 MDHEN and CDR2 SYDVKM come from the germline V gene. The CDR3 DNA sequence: TGTGCCAGCAGTACCCGACAGGGCAATGAGCAGTTCTTC. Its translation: CASSTRQGNEQFF.

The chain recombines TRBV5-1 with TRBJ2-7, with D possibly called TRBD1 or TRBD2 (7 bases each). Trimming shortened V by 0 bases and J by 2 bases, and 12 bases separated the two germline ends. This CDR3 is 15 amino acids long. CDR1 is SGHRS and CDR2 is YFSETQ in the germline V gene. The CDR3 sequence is CASSLEAGGAYEQYF. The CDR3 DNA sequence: TGCGCCAGCAGCTTGGAGGCAGGGGGGGCCTACGAGCAGTACTTC.

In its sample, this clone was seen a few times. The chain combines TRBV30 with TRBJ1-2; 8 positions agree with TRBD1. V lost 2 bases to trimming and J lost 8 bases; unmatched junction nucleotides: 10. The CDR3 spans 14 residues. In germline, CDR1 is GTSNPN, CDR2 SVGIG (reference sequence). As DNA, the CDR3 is TGTGCCTGGAGTTTCGGCAGGGGGCTCTCCGGCTACACCTTC. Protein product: CAWSFGRGLSGYTF.

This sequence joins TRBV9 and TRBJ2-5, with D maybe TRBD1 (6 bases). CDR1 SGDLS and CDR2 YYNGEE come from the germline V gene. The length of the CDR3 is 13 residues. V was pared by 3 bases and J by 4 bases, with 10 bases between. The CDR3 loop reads CASSAQGPETQYF. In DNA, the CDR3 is TGTGCCAGCAGCGCCCAGGGGCCAGAGACCCAGTACTTC.

Here the CDR3 reads CASSPTTSGGDLLASSYNEQFF. The CDR3, as DNA: TGCGCCAGCAGCCCTACGACTAGCGGGGGGGACTTATTAGCAAGCTCCTACAATGAGCAGTTCTTC. V gene TRBV5-1 combines with J gene TRBJ2-1, with 14 bases matching TRBD2. Germline CDR1 and CDR2: SGHRS and YFSETQ. Unmatched junction bases numbered 18, after V lost 4 bases and J lost 0 bases. This CDR3 region has 22 residues.

The CDR3: CSGDQGAKTEAFF. CDR3 nucleotide sequence: TGCAGCGGGGACCAGGGGGCAAAGACTGAAGCTTTCTTT. The V and J genes are TRBV29-1 and TRBJ1-1; 8 bases line up with TRBD1. Germline V gene data show CDR1 as SQVTM and CDR2 as ANQGSEA. The CDR3 spans 13 residues. The J segment lost 5 bases and the V segment lost 7 bases, leaving 9 bases of the junction unmatched.

In DNA form, the CDR3 reads TGTGCCAGCAGCCCCGACCCCGACAGGTTCTCGAACACTGAAGCTTTCTTT. Translating gives CASSPDPDRFSNTEAFF. V gene TRBV5-4 combines with J gene TRBJ1-1; the D gene is possibly TRBD1 (6 bases). The V gene's germline CDR1 is SGHNT and CDR2 YYREEE (reference sequence). This CDR3 is 17 amino acids long. V shed 4 bases and J shed 1 base, with 20 bases lying between them.

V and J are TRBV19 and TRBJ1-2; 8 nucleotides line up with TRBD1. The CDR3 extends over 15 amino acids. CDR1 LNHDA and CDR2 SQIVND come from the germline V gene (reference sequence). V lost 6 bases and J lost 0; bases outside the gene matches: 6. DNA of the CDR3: TGTGCCAGTAGAAGGACAGGGCGAACTAACTATGGCTACACCTTC. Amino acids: CASRRTGRTNYGYTF.

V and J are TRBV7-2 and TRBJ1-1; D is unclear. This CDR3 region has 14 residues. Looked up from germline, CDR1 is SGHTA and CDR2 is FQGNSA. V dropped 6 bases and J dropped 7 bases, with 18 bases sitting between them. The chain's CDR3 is CASSLAGGSREAFF. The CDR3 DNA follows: TGTGCCAGCAGTCTTGCTGGTGGGTCCCGTGAAGCTTTCTTT.

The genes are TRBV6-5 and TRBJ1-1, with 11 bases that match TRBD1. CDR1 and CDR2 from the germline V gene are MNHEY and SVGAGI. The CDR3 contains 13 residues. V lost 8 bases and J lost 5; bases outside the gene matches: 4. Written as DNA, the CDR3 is TGTGCCAGCTTAGGGGACAGGGGGACTGAAGCTTTCTTT. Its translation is CASLGDRGTEAFF.

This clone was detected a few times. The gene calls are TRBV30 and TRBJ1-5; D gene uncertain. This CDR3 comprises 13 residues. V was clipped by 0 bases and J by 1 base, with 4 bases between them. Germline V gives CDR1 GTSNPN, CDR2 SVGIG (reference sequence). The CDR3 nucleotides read TGTGCCTGGAGTGTGGGAAGCAATCAGCCCCAGCATTTT. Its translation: CAWSVGSNQPQHF.

CDR3 amino acids: CASSSETGDYEQYF. The CDR3 bases are TGCGCCAGCAGCTCGGAGACAGGGGACTACGAGCAGTACTTC. The V and J genes are TRBV5-1 and TRBJ2-5; 8 positions agree with TRBD1. The better agreement between TRBJ2-7 and the DNA end casts doubt on the J call. This CDR3 is built from 14 residues. Germline V gene data show CDR1 as SGHRS and CDR2 as YFSETQ.

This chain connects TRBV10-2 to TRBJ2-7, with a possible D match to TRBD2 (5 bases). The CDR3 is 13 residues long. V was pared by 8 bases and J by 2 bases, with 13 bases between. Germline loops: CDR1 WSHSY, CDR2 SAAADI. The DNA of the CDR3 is TGCGCCAGCCGCGGCACCGGGACCTACGAGCAGTACTTC. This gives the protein CASRGTGTYEQYF.

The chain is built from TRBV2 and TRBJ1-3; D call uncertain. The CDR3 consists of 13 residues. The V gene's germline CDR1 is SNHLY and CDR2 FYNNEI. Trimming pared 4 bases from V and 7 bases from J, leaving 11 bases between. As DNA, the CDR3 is TGTGCCAGCAGTGCCCGATATCAGAACACCATATATTTT. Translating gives CASSARYQNTIYF.

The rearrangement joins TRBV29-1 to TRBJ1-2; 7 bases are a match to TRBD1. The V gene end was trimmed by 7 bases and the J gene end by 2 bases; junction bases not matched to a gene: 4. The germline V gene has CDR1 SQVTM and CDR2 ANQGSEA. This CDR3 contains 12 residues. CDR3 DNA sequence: TGCAGCGGGGCACAGGGGAACTATGGCTACACCTTC. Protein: CSGAQGNYGYTF.

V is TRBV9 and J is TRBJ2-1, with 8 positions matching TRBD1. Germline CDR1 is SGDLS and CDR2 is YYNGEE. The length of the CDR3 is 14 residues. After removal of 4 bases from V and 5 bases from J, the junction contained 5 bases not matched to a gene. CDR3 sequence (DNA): TGTGCCAGCAGCTCCGGACAGGGACACAATGAGCAGTTCTTC. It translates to CASSSGQGHNEQFF.

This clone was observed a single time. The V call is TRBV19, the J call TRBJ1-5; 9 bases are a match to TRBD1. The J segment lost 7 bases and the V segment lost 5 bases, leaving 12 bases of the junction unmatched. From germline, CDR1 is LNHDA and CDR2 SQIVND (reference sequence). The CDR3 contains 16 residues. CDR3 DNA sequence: TGTGCCAGTAGTCAACCGGGACAGGGAGGGGAACAGCCCCAGCATTTT. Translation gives CASSQPGQGGEQPQHF. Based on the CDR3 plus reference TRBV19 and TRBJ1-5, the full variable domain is DGGITQSPKYLFRKEGQNVTLSCEQNLNHDAMYWYRQDPGQGLRLIYYSQIVNDFQKGDIAEGYSVSREKKESFPLTVTSAQKNPTAFYLCASSQPGQGGEQPQHFGDGTRLSIL.

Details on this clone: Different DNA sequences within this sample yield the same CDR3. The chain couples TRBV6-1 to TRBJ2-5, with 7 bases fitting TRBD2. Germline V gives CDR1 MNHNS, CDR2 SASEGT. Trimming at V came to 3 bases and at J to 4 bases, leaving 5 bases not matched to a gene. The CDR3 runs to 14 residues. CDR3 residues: CASSEGTGGETQYF. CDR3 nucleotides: TGTGCCAGCAGTGAGGGGACGGGGGGAGAGACCCAGTACTTC.

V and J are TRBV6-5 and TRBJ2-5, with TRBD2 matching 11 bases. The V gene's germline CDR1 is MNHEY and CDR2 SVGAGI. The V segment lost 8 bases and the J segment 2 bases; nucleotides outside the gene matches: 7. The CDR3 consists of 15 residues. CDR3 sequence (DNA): TGTGCCAGCCGTAGCGGGGGGGCCGGGCAAGAGACCCAGTACTTC. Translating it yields CASRSGGAGQETQYF.

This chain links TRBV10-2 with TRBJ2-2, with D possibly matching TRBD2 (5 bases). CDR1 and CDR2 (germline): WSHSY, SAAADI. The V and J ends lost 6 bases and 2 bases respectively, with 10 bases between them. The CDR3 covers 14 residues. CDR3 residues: CASRRAANTGELFF. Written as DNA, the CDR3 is TGCGCCAGCAGGAGGGCCGCAAACACCGGGGAGCTGTTTTTT.

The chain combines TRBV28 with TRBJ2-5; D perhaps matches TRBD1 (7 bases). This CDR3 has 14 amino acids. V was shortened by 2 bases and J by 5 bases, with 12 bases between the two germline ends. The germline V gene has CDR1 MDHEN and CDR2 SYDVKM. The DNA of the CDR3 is TGTGCCAGCAGTTTAGTGTCAGGGGGGGAGACCCAGTACTTC. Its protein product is CASSLVSGGETQYF.

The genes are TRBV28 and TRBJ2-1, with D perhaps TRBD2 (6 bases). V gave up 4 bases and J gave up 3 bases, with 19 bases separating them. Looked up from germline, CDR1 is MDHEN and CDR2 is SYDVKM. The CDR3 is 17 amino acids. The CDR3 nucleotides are TGTGCCAGCAGTTATGGTCCCCGGCGGGGCAACTACAATGAGCAGTTCTTC. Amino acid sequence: CASSYGPRRGNYNEQFF.

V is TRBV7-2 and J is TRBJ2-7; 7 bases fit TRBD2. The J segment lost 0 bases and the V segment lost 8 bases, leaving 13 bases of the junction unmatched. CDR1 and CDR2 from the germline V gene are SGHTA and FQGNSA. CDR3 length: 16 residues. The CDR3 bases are TGTGCCAGCGGGGCTAGAGGCGGGGGAAGCTCCTACGAGCAGTACTTC. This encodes CASGARGGGSSYEQYF.

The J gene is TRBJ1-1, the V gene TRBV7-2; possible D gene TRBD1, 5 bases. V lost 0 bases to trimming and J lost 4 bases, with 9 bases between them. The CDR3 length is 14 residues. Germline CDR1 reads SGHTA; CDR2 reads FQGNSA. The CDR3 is CASSLAGPSTEAFF. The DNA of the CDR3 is TGTGCCAGCAGCTTAGCGGGGCCTAGCACTGAAGCTTTCTTT.